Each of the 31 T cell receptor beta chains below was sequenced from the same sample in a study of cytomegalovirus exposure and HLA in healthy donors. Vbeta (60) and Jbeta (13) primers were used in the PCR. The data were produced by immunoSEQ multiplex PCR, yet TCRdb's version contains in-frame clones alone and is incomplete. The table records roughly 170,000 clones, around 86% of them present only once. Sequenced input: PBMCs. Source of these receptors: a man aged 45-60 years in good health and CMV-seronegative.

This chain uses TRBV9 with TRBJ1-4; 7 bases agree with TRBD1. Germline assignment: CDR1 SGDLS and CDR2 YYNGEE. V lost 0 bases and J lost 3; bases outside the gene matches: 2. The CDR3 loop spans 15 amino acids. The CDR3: CASSVAGTANEKLFF. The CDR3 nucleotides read TGTGCCAGCAGCGTAGCCGGGACAGCTAATGAAAAACTGTTTTTT. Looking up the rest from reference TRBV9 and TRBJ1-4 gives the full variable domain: DSGVTQTPKHLITATGQRVTLRCSPRSGDLSVYWYQQSLDQGLQFLIQYYNGEERAKGNILERFSAQQFPDLHSELNLSSLELGDSALYFCASSVAGTANEKLFFGSGTQLSVL.

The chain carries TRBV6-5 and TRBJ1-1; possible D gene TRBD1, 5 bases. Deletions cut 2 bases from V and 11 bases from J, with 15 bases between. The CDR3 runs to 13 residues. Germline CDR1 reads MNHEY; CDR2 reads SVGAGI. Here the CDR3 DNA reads TGTGCCAGCAGTTACCCCGGACAAAATGGGGCTTTCTTT. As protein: CASSYPGQNGAFF.

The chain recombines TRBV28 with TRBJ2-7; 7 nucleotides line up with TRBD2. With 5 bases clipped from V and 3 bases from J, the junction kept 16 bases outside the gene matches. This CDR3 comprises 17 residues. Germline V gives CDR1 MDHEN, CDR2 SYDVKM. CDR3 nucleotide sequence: TGTGCCAGCAGTCCCTCTCGGGGTAGCGGGCCGGGCTACGAGCAGTACTTC. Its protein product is CASSPSRGSGPGYEQYF.

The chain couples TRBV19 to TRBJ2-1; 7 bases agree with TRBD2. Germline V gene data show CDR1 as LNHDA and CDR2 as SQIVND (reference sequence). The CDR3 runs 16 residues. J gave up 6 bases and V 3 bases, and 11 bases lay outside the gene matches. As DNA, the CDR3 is TGTGCCAGTAGTATGCCTAGCGGATCTTTTATCAATGAGCAGTTCTTC. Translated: CASSMPSGSFINEQFF.

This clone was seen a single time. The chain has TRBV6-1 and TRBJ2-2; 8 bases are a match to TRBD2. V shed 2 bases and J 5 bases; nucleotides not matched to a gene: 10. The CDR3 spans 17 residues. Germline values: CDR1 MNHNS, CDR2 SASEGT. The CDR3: CASSEMARGGRTGELFF. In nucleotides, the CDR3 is TGTGCCAGCAGTGAAATGGCCCGGGGGGGTCGGACCGGGGAGCTGTTTTTT.

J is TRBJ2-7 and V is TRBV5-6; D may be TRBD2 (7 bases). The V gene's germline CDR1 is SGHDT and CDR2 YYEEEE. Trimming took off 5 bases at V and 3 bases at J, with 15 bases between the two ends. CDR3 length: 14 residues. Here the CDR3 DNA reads TGTGCCAGCAGGTACCGGGGGGCGATCTACGAGCAGTACTTC. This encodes CASRYRGAIYEQYF.

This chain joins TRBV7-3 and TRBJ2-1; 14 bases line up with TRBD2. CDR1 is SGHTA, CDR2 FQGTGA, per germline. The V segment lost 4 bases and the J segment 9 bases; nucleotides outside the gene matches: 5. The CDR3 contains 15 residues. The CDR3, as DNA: TGTGCCAGCAGCTCGGGACTAGCGGGAGACGTTGAGCAGTTCTTC. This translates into CASSSGLAGDVEQFF.

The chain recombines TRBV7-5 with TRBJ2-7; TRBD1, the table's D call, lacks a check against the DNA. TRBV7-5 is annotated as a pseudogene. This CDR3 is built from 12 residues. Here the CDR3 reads CARSDDRVQQYF. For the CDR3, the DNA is TGTGCCAGAAGCGACGACAGGGTCCAGCAGTACTTC.

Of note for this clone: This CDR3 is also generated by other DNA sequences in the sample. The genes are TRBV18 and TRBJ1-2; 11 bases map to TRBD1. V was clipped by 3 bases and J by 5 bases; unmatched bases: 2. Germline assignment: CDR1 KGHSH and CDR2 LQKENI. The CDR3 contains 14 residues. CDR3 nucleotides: TGTGCCAGCTCACCGGGACAGGGGGGATATGGCTACACCTTC. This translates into CASSPGQGGYGYTF.

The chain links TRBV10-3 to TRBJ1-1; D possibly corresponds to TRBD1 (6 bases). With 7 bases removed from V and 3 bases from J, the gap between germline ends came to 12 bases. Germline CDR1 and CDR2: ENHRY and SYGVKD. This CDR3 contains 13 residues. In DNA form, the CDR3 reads TGTGCCATCACTTTCAAGGGGGACACTGAAGCTTTCTTT. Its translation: CAITFKGDTEAFF.

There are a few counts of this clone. The chain's CDR3 is CASSATGAVGNQPQHF. CDR3 sequence (DNA): TGTGCCAGTAGCGCTACAGGGGCGGTAGGCAATCAGCCCCAGCATTTT. The chain uses TRBV19 and TRBJ1-5; TRBD1 aligns across 7 bases. Germline V gives CDR1 LNHDA, CDR2 SQIVND (reference sequence). The V segment lost 6 bases and the J segment 2 bases; nucleotides outside the gene matches: 10. The CDR3 totals 16 residues. The variable domain in full, with the rest retrieved from reference TRBV19 and TRBJ1-5, is DGGITQSPKYLFRKEGQNVTLSCEQNLNHDAMYWYRQDPGQGLRLIYYSQIVNDFQKGDIAEGYSVSREKKESFPLTVTSAQKNPTAFYLCASSATGAVGNQPQHFGDGTRLSIL.

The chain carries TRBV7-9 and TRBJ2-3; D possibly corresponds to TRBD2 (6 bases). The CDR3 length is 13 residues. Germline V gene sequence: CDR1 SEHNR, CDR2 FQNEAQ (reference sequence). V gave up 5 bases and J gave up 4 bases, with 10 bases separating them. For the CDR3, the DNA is TGTGCCAGCAGCCTGAGCGGGCCAGATACGCAGTATTTT. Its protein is CASSLSGPDTQYF.

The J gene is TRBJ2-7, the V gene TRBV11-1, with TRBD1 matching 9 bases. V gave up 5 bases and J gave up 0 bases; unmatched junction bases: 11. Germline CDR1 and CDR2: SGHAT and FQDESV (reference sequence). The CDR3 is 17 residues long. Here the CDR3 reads CASSLDRGLSSSYEQYF. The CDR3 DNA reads TGTGCCAGCAGCCTGGACAGGGGACTTTCGAGCTCCTACGAGCAGTACTTC. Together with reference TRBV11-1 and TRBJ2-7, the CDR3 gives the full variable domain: EAEVAQSPRYKITEKSQAVAFWCDPISGHATLYWYRQILGQGPELLVQFQDESVVDDSQLPKDRFSAERLKGVDSTLKIQPAELGDSAMYLCASSLDRGLSSSYEQYFGPGTRLTVT.

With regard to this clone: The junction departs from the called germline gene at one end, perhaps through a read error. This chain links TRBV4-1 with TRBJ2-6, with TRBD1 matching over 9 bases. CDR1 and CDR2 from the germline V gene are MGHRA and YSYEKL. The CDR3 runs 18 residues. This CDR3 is CPSSQAEQGASGANVLTF. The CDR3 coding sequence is TGCCCCAGCAGCCAAGCCGAACAGGGGGCGTCTGGGGCCAACGTCCTGACTTTC.

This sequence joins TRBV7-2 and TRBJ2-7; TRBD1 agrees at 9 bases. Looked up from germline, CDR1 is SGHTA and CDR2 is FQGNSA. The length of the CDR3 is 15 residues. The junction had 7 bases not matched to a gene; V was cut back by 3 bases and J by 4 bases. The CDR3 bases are TGTGCCAGCAGCTTCCGACAGGGGGGGCGATACGAGCAGTACTTC. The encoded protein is CASSFRQGGRYEQYF. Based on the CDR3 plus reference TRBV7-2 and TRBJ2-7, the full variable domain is GAGVSQSPSNKVTEKGKDVELRCDPISGHTALYWYRQSLGQGLEFLIYFQGNSAPDKSGLPSDRFSAERTGGSVSTLTIQRTQQEDSAVYLCASSFRQGGRYEQYFGPGTRLTVT.

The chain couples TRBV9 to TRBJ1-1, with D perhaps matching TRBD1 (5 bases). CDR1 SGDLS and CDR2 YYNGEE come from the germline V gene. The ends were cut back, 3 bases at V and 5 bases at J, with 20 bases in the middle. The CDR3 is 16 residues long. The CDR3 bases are TGTGCCAGCAGCGGCGGCGGTGCAGGGTTTGGGACTGAAGCTTTCTTT. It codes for CASSGGGAGFGTEAFF.

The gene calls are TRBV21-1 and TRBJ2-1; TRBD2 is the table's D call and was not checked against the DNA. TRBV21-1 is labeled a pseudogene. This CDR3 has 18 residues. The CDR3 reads CASSTLRASGRRNNEQFF. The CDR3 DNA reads TGTGCCAGCAGCACCCTAAGGGCTAGCGGGAGAAGGAACAATGAGCAGTTCTTC.

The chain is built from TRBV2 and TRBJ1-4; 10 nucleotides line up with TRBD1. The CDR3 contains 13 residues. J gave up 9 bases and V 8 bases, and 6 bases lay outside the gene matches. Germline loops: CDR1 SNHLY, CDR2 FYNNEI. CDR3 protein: CASAGQGNQKLFF. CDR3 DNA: TGTGCCAGCGCGGGACAGGGGAATCAAAAACTGTTTTTT.

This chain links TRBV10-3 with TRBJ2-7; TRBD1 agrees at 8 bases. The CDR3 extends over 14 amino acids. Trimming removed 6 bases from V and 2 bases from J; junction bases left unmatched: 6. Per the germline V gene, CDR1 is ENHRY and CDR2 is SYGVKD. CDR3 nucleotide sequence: TGTGCCATCAGGCCGGGACAGGACACCTACGAGCAGTACTTC. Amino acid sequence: CAIRPGQDTYEQYF.

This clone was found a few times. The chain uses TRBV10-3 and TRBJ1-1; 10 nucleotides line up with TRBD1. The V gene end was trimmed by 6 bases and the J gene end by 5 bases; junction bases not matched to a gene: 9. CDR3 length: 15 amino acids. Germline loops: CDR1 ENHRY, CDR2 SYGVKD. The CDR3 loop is CAISDRGRDRTEAFF. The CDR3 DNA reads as TGTGCCATCAGCGACAGGGGGCGCGATCGGACTGAAGCTTTCTTT.

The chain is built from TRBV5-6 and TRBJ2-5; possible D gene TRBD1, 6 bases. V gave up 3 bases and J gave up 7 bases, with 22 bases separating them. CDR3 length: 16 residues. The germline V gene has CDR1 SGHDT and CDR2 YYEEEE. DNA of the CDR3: TGTGCCAGCAGCTGGTGGTACCGGGACACCCGGGGGACCCAGTACTTC. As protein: CASSWWYRDTRGTQYF.

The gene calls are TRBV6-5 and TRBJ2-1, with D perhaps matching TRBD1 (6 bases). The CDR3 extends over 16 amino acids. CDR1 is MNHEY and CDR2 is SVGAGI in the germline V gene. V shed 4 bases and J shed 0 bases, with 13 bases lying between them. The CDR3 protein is CASSLITGSSYNEQFF. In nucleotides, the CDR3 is TGTGCCAGCAGTTTAATTACAGGGAGCTCCTACAATGAGCAGTTCTTC.

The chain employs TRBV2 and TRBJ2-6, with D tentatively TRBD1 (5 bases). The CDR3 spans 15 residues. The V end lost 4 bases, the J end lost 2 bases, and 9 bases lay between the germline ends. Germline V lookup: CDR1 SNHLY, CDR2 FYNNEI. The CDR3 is CASSGQGTGANVLTF. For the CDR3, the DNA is TGTGCCAGCAGTGGCCAGGGAACTGGGGCCAACGTCCTGACTTTC.

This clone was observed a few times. As DNA, the CDR3 is TGTGCCCTAGATACAGGGCTGAACACTGAAGCTTTCTTT. It specifies CALDTGLNTEAFF. The chain links TRBV28 to TRBJ1-1, with a weak D call TRBD1 (6 bases). Germline lookup yields CDR1 MDHEN and CDR2 SYDVKM. The CDR3 length is 13 residues. Trimming removed 11 bases from V and 0 bases from J, with 13 bases in between.

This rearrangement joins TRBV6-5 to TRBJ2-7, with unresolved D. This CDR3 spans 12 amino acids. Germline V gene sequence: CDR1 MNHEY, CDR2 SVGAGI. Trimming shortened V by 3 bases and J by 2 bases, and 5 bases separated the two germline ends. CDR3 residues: CASSYGPYEQYF. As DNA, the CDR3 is TGTGCCAGCAGTTATGGGCCCTACGAGCAGTACTTC.

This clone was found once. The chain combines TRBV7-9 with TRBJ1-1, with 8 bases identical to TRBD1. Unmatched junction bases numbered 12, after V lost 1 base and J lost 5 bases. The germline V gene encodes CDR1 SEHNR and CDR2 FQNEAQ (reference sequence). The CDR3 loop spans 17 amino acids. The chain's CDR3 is CASSLDRVGQGRTEAFF. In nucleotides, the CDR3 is TGTGCCAGCAGCTTAGACAGAGTAGGACAGGGCAGAACTGAAGCTTTCTTT.

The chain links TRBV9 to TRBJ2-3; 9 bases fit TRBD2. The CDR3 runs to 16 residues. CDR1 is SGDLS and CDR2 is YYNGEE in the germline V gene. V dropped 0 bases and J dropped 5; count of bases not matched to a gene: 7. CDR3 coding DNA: TGTGCCAGCAGCGTAGGATGGCGGGGGGGCCAAGATACGCAGTATTTT. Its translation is CASSVGWRGGQDTQYF.

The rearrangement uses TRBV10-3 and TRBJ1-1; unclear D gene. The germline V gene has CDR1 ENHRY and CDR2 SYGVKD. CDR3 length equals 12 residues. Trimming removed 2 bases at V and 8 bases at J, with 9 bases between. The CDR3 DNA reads TGTGCCATCAGTGAGAGAGGCACAGAAGCTTTCTTT. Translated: CAISERGTEAFF.

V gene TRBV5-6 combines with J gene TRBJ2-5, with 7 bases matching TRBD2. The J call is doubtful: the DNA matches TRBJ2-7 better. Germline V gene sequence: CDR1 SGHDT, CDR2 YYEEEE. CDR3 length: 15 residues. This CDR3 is CASSSHRDYPSEQYF. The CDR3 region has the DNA TGTGCCAGCAGCTCTCACCGGGACTATCCCAGCGAGCAGTACTTC.

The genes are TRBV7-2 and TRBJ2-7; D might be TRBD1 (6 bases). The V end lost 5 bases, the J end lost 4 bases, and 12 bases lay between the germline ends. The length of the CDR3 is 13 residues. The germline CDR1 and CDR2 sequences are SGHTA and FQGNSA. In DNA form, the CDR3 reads TGTGCCAGCAGCCACCTGGACAGATACGAGCAGTACTTC. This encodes CASSHLDRYEQYF.

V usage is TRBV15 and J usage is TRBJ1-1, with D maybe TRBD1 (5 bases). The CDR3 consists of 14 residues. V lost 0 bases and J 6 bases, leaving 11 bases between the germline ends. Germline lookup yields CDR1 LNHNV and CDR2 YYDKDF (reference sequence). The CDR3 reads CATSRDGGVAEAFF. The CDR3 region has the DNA TGTGCCACCAGCAGAGATGGAGGGGTAGCTGAAGCTTTCTTT.